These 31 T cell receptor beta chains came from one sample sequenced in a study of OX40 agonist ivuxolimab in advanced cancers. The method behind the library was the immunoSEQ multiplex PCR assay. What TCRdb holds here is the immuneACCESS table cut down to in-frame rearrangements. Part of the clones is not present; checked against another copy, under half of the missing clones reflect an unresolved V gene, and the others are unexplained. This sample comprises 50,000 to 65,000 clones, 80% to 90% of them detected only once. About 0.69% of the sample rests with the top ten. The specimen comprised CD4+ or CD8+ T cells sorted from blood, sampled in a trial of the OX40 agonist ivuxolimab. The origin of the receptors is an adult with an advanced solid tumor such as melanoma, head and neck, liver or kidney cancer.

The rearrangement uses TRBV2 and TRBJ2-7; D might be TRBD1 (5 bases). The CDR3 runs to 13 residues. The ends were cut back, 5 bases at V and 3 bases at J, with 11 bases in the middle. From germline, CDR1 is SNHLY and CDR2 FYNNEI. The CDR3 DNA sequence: TGTGCCAGCAGTCAGGGTCAGGACTACGAGCAGTACTTC. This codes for CASSQGQDYEQYF.

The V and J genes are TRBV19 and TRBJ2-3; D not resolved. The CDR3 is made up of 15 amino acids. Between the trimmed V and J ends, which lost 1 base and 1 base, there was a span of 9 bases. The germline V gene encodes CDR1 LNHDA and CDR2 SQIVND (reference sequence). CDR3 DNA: TGTGCCAGTAGTATAGGGGCAGAAGGCACAGATACGCAGTATTTT. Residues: CASSIGAEGTDTQYF.

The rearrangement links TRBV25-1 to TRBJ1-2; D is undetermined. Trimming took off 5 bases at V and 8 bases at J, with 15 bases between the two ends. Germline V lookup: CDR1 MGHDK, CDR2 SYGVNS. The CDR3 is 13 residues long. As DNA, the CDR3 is TGTGCCAGCAGTAGAATTTCAGAAGTCGGCTACACCTTC. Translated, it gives CASSRISEVGYTF.

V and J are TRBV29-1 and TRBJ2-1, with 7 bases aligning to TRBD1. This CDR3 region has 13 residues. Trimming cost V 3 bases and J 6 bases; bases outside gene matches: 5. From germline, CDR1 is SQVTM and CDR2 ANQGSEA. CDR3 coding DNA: TGCAGCGTTGACACAGGGGTAAGCAATGAGCAGTTCTTC. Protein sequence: CSVDTGVSNEQFF.

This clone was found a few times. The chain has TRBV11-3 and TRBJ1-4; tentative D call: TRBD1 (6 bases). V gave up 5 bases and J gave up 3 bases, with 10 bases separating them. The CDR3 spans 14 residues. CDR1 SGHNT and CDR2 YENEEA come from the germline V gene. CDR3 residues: CASSPGAANEKLFF. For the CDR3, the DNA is TGTGCCAGCAGCCCAGGGGCGGCTAATGAAAAACTGTTTTTT.

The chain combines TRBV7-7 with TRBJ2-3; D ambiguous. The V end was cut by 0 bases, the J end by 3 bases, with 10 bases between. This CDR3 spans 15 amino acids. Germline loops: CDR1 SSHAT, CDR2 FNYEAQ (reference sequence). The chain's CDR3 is CASSLAGSRTDTQYF. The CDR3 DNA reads TGTGCCAGCAGCTTAGCCGGATCTCGTACAGATACGCAGTATTTT. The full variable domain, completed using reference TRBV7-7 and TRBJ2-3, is GAGVSQSPRYKVTKRGQDVTLRCDPISSHATLYWYQQALGQGPEFLTYFNYEAQPDKSGLPSDRFSAERPEGSISTLTIQRTEQRDSAMYRCASSLAGSRTDTQYFGPGTRLTVL.

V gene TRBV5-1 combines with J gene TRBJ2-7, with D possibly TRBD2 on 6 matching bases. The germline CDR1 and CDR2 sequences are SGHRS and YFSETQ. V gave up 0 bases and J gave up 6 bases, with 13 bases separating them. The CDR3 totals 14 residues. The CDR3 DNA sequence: TGCGCCAGCAGCTTGGGGGACTGGAAGTCCGAGCAGTACTTC. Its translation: CASSLGDWKSEQYF. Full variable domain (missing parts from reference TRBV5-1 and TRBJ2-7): KAGVTQTPRYLIKTRGQQVTLSCSPISGHRSVSWYQQTPGQGLQFLFEYFSETQRNKGNFPGRFSGRQFSNSRSEMNVSTLELGDSALYLCASSLGDWKSEQYFGPGTRLTVT.

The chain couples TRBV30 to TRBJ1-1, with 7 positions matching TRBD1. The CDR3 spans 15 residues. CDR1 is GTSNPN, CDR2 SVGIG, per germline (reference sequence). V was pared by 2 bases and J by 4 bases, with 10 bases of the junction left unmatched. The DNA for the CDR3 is TGTGCCTGGAGTACCTATCGCCCAGGGGGCACTGAAGCTTTCTTT. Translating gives CAWSTYRPGGTEAFF.

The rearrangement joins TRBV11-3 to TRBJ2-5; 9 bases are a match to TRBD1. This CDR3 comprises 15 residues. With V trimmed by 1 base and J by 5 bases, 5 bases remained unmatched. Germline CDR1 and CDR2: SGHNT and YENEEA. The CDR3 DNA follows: TGTGCCAGCAGCTTAGGGACAGGGGAGCCTGAGACCCAGTACTTC. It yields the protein CASSLGTGEPETQYF.

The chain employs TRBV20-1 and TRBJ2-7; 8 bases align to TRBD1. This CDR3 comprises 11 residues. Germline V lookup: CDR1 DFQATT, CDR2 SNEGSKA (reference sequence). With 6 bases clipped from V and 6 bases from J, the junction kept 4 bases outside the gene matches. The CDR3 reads CSAATGVEQYF. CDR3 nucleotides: TGCAGTGCAGCGACAGGGGTCGAGCAGTACTTC.

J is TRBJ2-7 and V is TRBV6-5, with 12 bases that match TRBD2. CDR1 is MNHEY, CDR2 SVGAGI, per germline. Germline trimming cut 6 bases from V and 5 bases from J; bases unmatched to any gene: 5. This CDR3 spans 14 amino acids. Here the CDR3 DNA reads TGTGCCAGCAGCCCTAGCGGGGGGGCAGACGAGCAGTACTTC. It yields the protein CASSPSGGADEQYF.

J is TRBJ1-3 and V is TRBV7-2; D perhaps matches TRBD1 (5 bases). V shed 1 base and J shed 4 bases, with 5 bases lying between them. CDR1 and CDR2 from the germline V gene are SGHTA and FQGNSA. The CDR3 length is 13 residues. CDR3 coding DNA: TGTGCCAGCAGCTTAGGACAGGGAAACACCATATATTTT. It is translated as CASSLGQGNTIYF.

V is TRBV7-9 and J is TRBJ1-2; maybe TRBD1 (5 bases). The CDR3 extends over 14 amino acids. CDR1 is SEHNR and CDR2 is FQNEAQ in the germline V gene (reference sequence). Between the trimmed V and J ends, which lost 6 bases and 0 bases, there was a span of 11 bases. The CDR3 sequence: CASSRGTANYGYTF. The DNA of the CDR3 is TGTGCCAGCAGTCGGGGGACCGCTAACTATGGCTACACCTTC. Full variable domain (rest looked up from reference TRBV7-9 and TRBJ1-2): DTGVSQNPRHKITKRGQNVTFRCDPISEHNRLYWYRQTLGQGPEFLTYFQNEAQLEKSRLLSDRFSAERPKGSFSTLEIQRTEQGDSAMYLCASSRGTANYGYTFGSGTRLTVV.

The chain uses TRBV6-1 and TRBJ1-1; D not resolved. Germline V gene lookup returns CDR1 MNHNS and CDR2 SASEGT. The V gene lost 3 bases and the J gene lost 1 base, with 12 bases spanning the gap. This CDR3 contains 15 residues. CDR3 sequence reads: CASSEFVASNTEAFF. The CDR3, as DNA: TGTGCCAGCAGTGAGTTTGTAGCTTCGAACACTGAAGCTTTCTTT.

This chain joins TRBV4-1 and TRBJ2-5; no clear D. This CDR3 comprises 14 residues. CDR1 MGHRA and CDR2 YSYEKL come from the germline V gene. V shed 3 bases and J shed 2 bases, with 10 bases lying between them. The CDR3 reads CASSQGPLQETQYF. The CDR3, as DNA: TGCGCCAGCAGCCAGGGTCCACTACAAGAGACCCAGTACTTC.

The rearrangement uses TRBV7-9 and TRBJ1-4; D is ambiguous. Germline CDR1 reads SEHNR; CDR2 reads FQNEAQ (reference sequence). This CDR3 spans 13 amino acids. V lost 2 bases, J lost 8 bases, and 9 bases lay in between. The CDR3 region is CASSLRGGEKLFF. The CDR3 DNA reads TGTGCCAGCAGCTTACGGGGAGGAGAAAAACTGTTTTTT.

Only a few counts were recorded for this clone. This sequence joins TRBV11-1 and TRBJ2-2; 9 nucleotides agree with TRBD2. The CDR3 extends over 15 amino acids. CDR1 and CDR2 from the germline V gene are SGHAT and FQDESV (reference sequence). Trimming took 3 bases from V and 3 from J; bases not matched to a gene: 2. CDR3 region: CASSFGGGDTGELFF. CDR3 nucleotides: TGTGCCAGCAGCTTTGGCGGGGGGGACACCGGGGAGCTGTTTTTT.

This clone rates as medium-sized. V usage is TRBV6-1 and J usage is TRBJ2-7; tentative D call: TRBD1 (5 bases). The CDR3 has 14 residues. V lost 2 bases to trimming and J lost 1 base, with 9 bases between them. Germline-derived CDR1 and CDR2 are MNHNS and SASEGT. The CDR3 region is CASSETRQSYEQYF. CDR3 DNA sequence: TGTGCCAGCAGTGAAACGAGACAGTCCTACGAGCAGTACTTC.

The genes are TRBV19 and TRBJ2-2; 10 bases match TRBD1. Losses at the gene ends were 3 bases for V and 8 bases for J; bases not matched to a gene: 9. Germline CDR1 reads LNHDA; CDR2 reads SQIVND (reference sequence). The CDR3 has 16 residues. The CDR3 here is CASSIYRDRGRGELFF. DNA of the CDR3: TGTGCCAGTAGTATCTACCGGGACAGGGGTAGGGGGGAGCTGTTTTTT.

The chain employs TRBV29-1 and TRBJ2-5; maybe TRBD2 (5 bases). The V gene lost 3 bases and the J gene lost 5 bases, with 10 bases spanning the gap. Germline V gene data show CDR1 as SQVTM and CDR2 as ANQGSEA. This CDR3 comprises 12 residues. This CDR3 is CSVDGGRETQYF. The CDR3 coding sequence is TGCAGCGTTGATGGAGGCCGGGAGACCCAGTACTTC. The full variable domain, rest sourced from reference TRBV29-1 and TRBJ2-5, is SAVISQKPSRDICQRGTSLTIQCQVDSQVTMMFWYRQQPGQSLTLIATANQGSEATYESGFVIDKFPISRPNLTFSTLTVSNMSPEDSSIYLCSVDGGRETQYFGPGTRLLVL.

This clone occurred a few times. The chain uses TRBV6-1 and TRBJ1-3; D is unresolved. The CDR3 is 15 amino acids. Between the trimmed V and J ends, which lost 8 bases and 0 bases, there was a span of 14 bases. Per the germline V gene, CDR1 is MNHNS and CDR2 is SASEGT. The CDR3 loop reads CASGKAWLSGNTIYF. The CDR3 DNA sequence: TGTGCCAGCGGGAAGGCCTGGCTCTCTGGAAACACCATATATTTT.

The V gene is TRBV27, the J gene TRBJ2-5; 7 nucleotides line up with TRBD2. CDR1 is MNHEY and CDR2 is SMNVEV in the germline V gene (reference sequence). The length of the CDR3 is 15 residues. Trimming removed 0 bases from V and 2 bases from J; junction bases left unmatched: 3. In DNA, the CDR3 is TGTGCCAGCAGTTTATCCCCGGGGGGTCAAGAGACCCAGTACTTC. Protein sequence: CASSLSPGGQETQYF.

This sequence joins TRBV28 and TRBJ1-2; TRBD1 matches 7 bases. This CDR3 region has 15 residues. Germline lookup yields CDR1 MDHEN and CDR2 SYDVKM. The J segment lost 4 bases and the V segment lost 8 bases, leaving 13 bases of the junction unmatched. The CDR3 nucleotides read TGTGCCAGCTCCGAGGGGGCACCCGCTTCCTATGGCTACACCTTC. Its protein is CASSEGAPASYGYTF.

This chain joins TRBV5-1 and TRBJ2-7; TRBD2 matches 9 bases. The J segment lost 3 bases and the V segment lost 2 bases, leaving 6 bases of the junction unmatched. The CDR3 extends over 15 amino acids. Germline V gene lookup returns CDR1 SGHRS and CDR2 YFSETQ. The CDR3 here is CASSLRLADLYEQYF. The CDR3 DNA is TGCGCCAGCAGCTTACGACTAGCGGATCTCTACGAGCAGTACTTC.

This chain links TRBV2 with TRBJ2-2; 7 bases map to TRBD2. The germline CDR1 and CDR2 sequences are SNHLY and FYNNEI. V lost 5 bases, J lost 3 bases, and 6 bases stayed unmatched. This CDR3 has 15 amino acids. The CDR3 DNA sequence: TGTGCCAGCAGTCCGTCTAGCGGCCACACCGGGGAGCTGTTTTTT. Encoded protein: CASSPSSGHTGELFF.

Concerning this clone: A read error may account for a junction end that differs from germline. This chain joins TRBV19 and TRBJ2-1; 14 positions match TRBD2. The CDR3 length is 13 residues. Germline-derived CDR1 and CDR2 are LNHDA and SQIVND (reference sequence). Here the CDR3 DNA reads TGTGCCAGTAGCCTGACTAGCGGGGGGGCCCAGGTCTTC. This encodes CASSLTSGGAQVF.

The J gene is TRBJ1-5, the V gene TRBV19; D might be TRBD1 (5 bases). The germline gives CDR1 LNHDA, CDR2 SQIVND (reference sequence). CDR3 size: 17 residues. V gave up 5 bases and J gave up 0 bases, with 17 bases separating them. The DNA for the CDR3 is TGTGCCAGTAGTTTGGGGATACCGACAGTTAGCAATCAGCCCCAGCATTTT. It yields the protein CASSLGIPTVSNQPQHF.

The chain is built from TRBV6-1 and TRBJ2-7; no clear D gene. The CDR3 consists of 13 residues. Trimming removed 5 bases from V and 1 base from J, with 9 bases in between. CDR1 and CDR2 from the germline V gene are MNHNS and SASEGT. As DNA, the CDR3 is TGTGCCAGCAGTAAACCCGGTTCCTACGAGCAGTACTTC. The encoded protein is CASSKPGSYEQYF.

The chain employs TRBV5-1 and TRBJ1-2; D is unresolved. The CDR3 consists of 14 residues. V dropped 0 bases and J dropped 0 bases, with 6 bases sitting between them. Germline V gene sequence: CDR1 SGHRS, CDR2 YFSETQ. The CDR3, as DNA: TGCGCCAGCAGCTTGGAGAGGGCTAACTATGGCTACACCTTC. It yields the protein CASSLERANYGYTF.

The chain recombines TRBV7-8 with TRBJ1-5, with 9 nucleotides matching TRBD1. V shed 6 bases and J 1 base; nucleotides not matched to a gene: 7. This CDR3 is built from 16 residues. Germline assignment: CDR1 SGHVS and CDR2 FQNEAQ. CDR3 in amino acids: CASSFTGGGSNQPQHF. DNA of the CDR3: TGTGCCAGCAGTTTTACAGGGGGCGGAAGCAATCAGCCCCAGCATTTT.

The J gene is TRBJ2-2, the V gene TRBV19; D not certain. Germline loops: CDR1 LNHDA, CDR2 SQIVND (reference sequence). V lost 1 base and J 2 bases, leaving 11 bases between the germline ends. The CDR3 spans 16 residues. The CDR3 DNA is TGTGCCAGTAGTATAGGGCACAGACTCAACACCGGGGAGCTGTTTTTT. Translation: CASSIGHRLNTGELFF. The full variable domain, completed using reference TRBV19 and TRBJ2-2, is DGGITQSPKYLFRKEGQNVTLSCEQNLNHDAMYWYRQDPGQGLRLIYYSQIVNDFQKGDIAEGYSVSREKKESFPLTVTSAQKNPTAFYLCASSIGHRLNTGELFFGEGSRLTVL.